One sample yielded the 2 T cell receptor beta chains listed below, sequenced in a study of blood T cell repertoires in COVID-19. Here immunoSEQ multiplex PCR was the method, and the copy in TCRdb shows in-frame clones only, minus some. This sample has more than 140,000 clones, with around 83% found just once. The specimen sequenced was peripheral blood. The receptors derive from a woman in her forties or fifties in a cohort sampled during active or convalescent COVID-19.

This chain uses TRBV30 with TRBJ2-3, with TRBD2 identical over 8 bases. Germline V lookup: CDR1 GTSNPN, CDR2 SVGIG (reference sequence). CDR3 length: 14 residues. The V and J ends lost 1 base and 1 base, in that order; junction bases with no gene match: 1. The chain's CDR3 is CAWSAGLGTDTQYF. The CDR3, as DNA: TGTGCCTGGAGTGCGGGACTAGGCACAGATACGCAGTATTTT.

The gene calls are TRBV15 and TRBJ2-2, with D possibly matching TRBD2 (5 bases). V lost 3 bases to trimming and J lost 1 base, with 9 bases between them. Germline V CDR1 and CDR2: LNHNV, YYDKDF (reference sequence). This CDR3 comprises 15 residues. The chain's CDR3 is CATSSSGMNTGELFF. Here the CDR3 DNA reads TGTGCCACCAGCAGTTCGGGGATGAACACCGGGGAGCTGTTTTTT.